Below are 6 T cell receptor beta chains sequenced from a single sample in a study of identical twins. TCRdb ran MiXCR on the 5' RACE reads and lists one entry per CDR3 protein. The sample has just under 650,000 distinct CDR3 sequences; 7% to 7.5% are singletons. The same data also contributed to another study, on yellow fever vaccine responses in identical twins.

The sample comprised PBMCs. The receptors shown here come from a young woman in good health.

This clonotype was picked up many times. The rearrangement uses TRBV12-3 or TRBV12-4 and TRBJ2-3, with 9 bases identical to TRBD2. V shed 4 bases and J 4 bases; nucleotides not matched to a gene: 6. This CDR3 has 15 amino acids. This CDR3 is CASSSGTSSPDTQYF. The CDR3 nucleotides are TGTGCCAGCAGTTCTGGGACTAGCTCTCCAGATACGCAGTATTTT.

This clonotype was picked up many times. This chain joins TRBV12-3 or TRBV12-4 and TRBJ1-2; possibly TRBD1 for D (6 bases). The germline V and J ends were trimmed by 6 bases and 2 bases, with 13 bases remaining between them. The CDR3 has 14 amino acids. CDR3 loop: CASSRDNTNYGYTF. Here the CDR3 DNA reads TGTGCCAGCAGCCGGGACAACACCAACTATGGCTACACCTTC.

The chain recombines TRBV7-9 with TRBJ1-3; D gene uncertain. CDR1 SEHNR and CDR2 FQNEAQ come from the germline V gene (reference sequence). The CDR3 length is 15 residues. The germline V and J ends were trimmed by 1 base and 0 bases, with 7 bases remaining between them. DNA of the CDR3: TGTGCCAGCAGCTTAGAAGTAAGCTCTGGAAACACCATATATTTT. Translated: CASSLEVSSGNTIYF.

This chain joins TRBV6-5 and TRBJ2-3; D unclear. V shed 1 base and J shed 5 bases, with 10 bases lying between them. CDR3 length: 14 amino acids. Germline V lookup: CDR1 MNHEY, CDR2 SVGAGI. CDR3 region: CASSYYYGGDTQYF. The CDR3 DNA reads TGTGCCAGCAGTTACTATTACGGCGGAGATACGCAGTATTTT.

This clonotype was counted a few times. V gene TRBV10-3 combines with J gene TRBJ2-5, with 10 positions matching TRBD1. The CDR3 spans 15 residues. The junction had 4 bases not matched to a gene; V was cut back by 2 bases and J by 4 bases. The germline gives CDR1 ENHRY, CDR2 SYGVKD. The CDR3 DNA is TGTGCCATCAGTGAGGACAGGGGGCCGGGAGAGACCCAGTACTTC. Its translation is CAISEDRGPGETQYF.

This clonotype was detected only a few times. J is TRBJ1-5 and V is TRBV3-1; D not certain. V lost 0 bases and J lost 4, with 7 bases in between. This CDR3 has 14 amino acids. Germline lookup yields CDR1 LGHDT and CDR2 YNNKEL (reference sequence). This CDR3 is CASSQDASNQPQHF. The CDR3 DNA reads TGTGCCAGCAGCCAAGACGCATCAAATCAGCCCCAGCATTTT.